This T cell receptor (beta chain) was recorded in a study of T cells in Graves' hyperthyroidism and ophthalmopathy. The PBMCs studied were ones that came from 10 ml fresh peripheral blood. RNA transcripts gave rise to amplified TCR beta CDR3 regions. TCR CDR3 underwent first-round RT-PCR with the HTBI primer set. TCRdb recomputed calls from the multiplex PCR reads with MiXCR, one row per CDR3 protein. The sample yields roughly 360,000 distinct CDR3 sequences, roughly 14% seen once. Study-wide results and caveats: Model predictions of ophthalmopathy came a median around 6.5 months before onset.

This clonotype was observed a few times. Its specificity is not known. CDR1 and CDR2 (germline): MGHRA, YSYEKL. This CDR3 spans 15 amino acids. Trimming took 5 bases from V and 7 from J; bases not matched to a gene: 7. The sequencing input was blood. J is TRBJ1-4 and V is TRBV4-1; 10 nucleotides agree with TRBD1. This TCR derives from a man aged 25 to 40 with Graves' hyperthyroidism that later progressed to Graves' ophthalmopathy. The CDR3 protein is CASSYTGTGVEKLFF. In DNA form, the CDR3 reads TGCGCCAGCAGCTACACCGGGACAGGGGTTGAAAAACTGTTTTTT.